These T cell receptor beta chains were read from a single sample in a study of human T cells and chemical hapten exposure. Via MiXCR, TCRdb re-called the RACE reads, giving one row per CDR3 protein. Of 300,000 to 350,000 distinct CDR3 sequences listed, 5.5% to 8% are singletons. Sequences were derived from whole blood, sampled in connection with sensitization to the hapten diphenylcyclopropenone (DPC). The receptor set was obtained from a woman between 18 and 29 years old with alopecia areata. Some clones in this sample may be carry-over from other donors' samples. The CDR3 runs from the conserved cysteine through the conserved F or W. The order of the fields is D gene, clone size, J gene, V gene, CDR3 protein, CDR3 DNA. A D gene is named only where the DNA matches it firmly. Size is omitted from some rows. Given values are once, few, many or a class for expanded clones.

d_gene: TRBD1
abundance: many
j_gene: TRBJ1-4
v_gene: TRBV12-3/TRBV12-4
CDR3aa: CASSPQTGFIEKLFF
CDR3nt: TGTGCCAGCAGTCCCCAGACAGGGTTTATCGAGAAACTGTTTTTT

d_gene: .
abundance: .
j_gene: TRBJ2-2
v_gene: TRBV3-1
CDR3aa: CASSQDMLAGLTGELFF
CDR3nt: TGTGCCAGCAGCCAAGATATGCTAGCCGGGTTGACCGGGGAGCTGTTTTTT

d_gene: .
abundance: .
j_gene: TRBJ1-1
v_gene: TRBV28
CDR3aa: CASSTPTPDTEAFF
CDR3nt: TGTGCCAGCAGCACCCCCACTCCGGACACTGAAGCTTTCTTT

d_gene: .
abundance: .
j_gene: TRBJ2-1
v_gene: TRBV4-1
CDR3aa: CASSQERRQQFF
CDR3nt: TGCGCCAGCAGCCAAGAGCGGAGGCAACAGTTCTTC

d_gene: .
abundance: .
j_gene: TRBJ1-1
v_gene: TRBV18
CDR3aa: CASSPPGTLLNTEAFF
CDR3nt: TGTGCCAGCTCACCACCCGGGACGTTATTGAACACTGAAGCTTTCTTT

d_gene: .
abundance: .
j_gene: TRBJ1-1
v_gene: TRBV6-5
CDR3aa: CASSLGERTEAFF
CDR3nt: TGTGCCAGCAGTTTGGGGGAAAGGACTGAAGCTTTCTTT

d_gene: .
abundance: few
j_gene: TRBJ2-7
v_gene: TRBV28
CDR3aa: CASSLGGAGSSYEQYF
CDR3nt: TGTGCCAGCAGTCTCGGTGGTGCGGGGTCCTCCTACGAGCAGTACTTC

d_gene: TRBD1
abundance: .
j_gene: TRBJ1-6
v_gene: TRBV4-3
CDR3aa: CASSQEGQGNSPLHF
CDR3nt: TGCGCCAGCAGCCAAGAGGGACAGGGAAATTCACCCCTCCACTTT

d_gene: .
abundance: .
j_gene: TRBJ2-1
v_gene: TRBV6-2/TRBV6-3
CDR3aa: CASLPEGWLQGYYNEQFF
CDR3nt: TGTGCCAGCCTACCAGAGGGGTGGTTACAGGGCTACTACAATGAGCAGTTCTTC

d_gene: TRBD2
abundance: .
j_gene: TRBJ2-1
v_gene: TRBV2
CDR3aa: CASRAREYNEQFF
CDR3nt: TGTGCCAGCCGAGCGCGGGAGTACAATGAGCAGTTCTTC

d_gene: .
abundance: few
j_gene: TRBJ1-5
v_gene: TRBV2
CDR3aa: CASSVVGDQPQHF
CDR3nt: TGTGCCAGCAGTGTGGTAGGAGATCAGCCCCAGCATTTT

d_gene: .
abundance: many
j_gene: TRBJ2-1
v_gene: TRBV7-2
CDR3aa: CASSFGHPVYEQFF
CDR3nt: TGTGCCAGCAGCTTCGGACATCCAGTCTATGAGCAGTTCTTC

d_gene: .
abundance: few
j_gene: TRBJ2-7
v_gene: TRBV6-5
CDR3aa: CASSYSGYAYEQYF
CDR3nt: TGTGCCAGCAGTTACTCTGGCTACGCCTACGAGCAGTACTTC

d_gene: .
abundance: few
j_gene: TRBJ2-5
v_gene: TRBV7-2
CDR3aa: CASSPSVQETQYF
CDR3nt: TGTGCCAGCAGCCCCTCGGTCCAAGAGACCCAGTACTTC

d_gene: .
abundance: many
j_gene: TRBJ2-2
v_gene: TRBV5-5
CDR3aa: CASSFSGTGELFF
CDR3nt: TGTGCCAGCAGCTTTTCGGGGACCGGGGAGCTGTTTTTT

d_gene: TRBD1
abundance: many
j_gene: TRBJ2-3
v_gene: TRBV5-1
CDR3aa: CASGQGHTDTQYF
CDR3nt: TGCGCCAGCGGACAGGGGCACACAGATACGCAGTATTTT

d_gene: .
abundance: few
j_gene: TRBJ2-6
v_gene: TRBV15
CDR3aa: CATSGSGSGANVLTF
CDR3nt: TGTGCCACCAGCGGAAGCGGCTCTGGGGCCAACGTCCTGACTTTC

d_gene: TRBD2
abundance: .
j_gene: TRBJ2-3
v_gene: TRBV7-9
CDR3aa: CASSPHAGGTDTQYF
CDR3nt: TGTGCCAGCAGCCCTCATGCGGGGGGCACAGATACGCAGTATTTT

d_gene: .
abundance: .
j_gene: TRBJ2-3
v_gene: TRBV28
CDR3aa: CASTIPGPTDTQYF
CDR3nt: TGTGCCAGCACCATACCGGGGCCCACAGATACGCAGTATTTT

d_gene: TRBD2
abundance: .
j_gene: TRBJ2-3
v_gene: TRBV20-1
CDR3aa: CSAASGGLDTQYF
CDR3nt: TGCAGTGCGGCTAGCGGGGGATTAGATACGCAGTATTTT